The entry that follows covers one T cell receptor (beta chain) sequence. What it recognizes is unknown. It was with a sample-barcoded 5' primer and a J-beta primer mix that a second PCR of roughly 7 to 12 cycles was run. Each cDNA molecule was tagged by a template-switch adaptor that had 12 random nucleotides. TCRdb passed the 5' RACE reads through MiXCR, listing each CDR3 protein once. The table shows approximately 1,100,000 distinct CDR3 sequences, with 40% to 50% occurring only once. This entry is derived from a study of blood T cells in healthy people across ages. General study findings and limits: PBMCs were not sorted, which prevented a conclusive comparison of naive versus antigen-experienced cells.

V lost 4 bases and J 8 bases, leaving 11 bases between the germline ends. The CDR3 spans 11 residues. The germline V gene encodes CDR1 DFQATT and CDR2 SNEGSKA (reference sequence). Isolation recovered at least 7 million PBMCs from every sample. This chain connects TRBV20-1 to TRBJ1-2, with TRBD1 as a possible D gene (5 bases). Sequencing used blood. The source of this sequence is a woman aged 60-75 years in good health. In DNA, the CDR3 is TGCAGTGCTACGGACACGACGGGCTACACCTTC. Protein product: CSATDTTGYTF.